These 17 T cell receptor beta chains were sequenced from one sample in a study of T cell changes during pregnancy in multiple sclerosis. Clones were read by immunoSEQ multiplex PCR, and TCRdb kept only the in-frame ones, dropping some. The sample shows tens of thousands of clones, about 96% of them seen only once. Source: CD8+ T cells from peripheral blood mononuclear cells, taken after pregnancy. Receptor source: a female donor with multiple sclerosis, enrolled in a pregnancy study.

The gene calls are TRBV20-1 and TRBJ2-1; D is undetermined. The CDR3 spans 10 residues. Looked up from germline, CDR1 is DFQATT and CDR2 is SNEGSKA (reference sequence). Between the trimmed V and J ends, which lost 8 bases and 9 bases, there was a span of 11 bases. CDR3 sequence: CSFPGGEQFF. DNA for the CDR3: TGCAGTTTCCCAGGTGGTGAGCAGTTCTTC.

The J gene is TRBJ2-7, the V gene TRBV27; tentative D call: TRBD1 (6 bases). V was pared by 7 bases and J by 2 bases, with 18 bases between. Per germline, CDR1 MNHEY and CDR2 SMNVEV (reference sequence). The CDR3 spans 15 residues. CDR3 amino acids: CASIGSAGQTYEQYF. CDR3 DNA: TGTGCCAGCATAGGCTCGGCCGGACAGACCTACGAGCAGTACTTC.

The genes are TRBV2 and TRBJ2-7; tentative D call: TRBD1 (6 bases). The CDR3 consists of 12 residues. Trimming removed 7 bases from V and 2 bases from J, with 9 bases in between. Per germline, CDR1 SNHLY and CDR2 FYNNEI. In nucleotides, the CDR3 is TGTGCCAGCACCACAGGGCCCTACGAGCAGTACTTC. Translated: CASTTGPYEQYF.

This sequence joins TRBV30 and TRBJ2-7, with 8 positions matching TRBD2. In germline, CDR1 is GTSNPN, CDR2 SVGIG (reference sequence). The CDR3 is 13 amino acids. V gave up 4 bases and J gave up 3 bases; unmatched junction bases: 5. The CDR3 DNA sequence: TGTGCCTGGACCGGGAGGGGGGGCTACGAGCAGTACTTC. The encoded protein is CAWTGRGGYEQYF.

The chain couples TRBV27 to TRBJ2-7; perhaps TRBD2 as D (5 bases). The CDR3 extends over 15 amino acids. Germline V gene data show CDR1 as MNHEY and CDR2 as SMNVEV (reference sequence). V was shortened by 5 bases and J by 1 base, with 15 bases between the two germline ends. Here the CDR3 DNA reads TGTGCCAGCAGTCCGAGAGCGGTAAATTCCTACGAGCAGTACTTC. It specifies CASSPRAVNSYEQYF.

V usage is TRBV27 and J usage is TRBJ2-1; 14 positions agree with TRBD2. The V segment lost 0 bases and the J segment 2 bases; nucleotides outside the gene matches: 0. Germline V lookup: CDR1 MNHEY, CDR2 SMNVEV (reference sequence). The CDR3 sequence is 17 residues long. The CDR3: CASSLSGLAGAYNEQFF. In DNA form, the CDR3 reads TGTGCCAGCAGTTTATCGGGACTAGCGGGAGCCTACAATGAGCAGTTCTTC.

The gene calls are TRBV6-5 and TRBJ2-7; TRBD1 agrees at 9 bases. The CDR3 is made up of 12 amino acids. Germline loops: CDR1 MNHEY, CDR2 SVGAGI. J lost 6 bases, V lost 10 bases, and 7 bases had no gene match. This chain's CDR3 is CAIGTGITEQYF. CDR3 nucleotide sequence: TGTGCCATCGGGACAGGGATAACCGAGCAGTACTTC.

This clone was observed a handful of times. The V gene is TRBV15, the J gene TRBJ1-1, with D perhaps matching TRBD1 (5 bases). The V gene lost 5 bases and the J gene lost 14 bases, with 27 bases spanning the gap. This CDR3 spans 15 amino acids. Germline CDR1 reads LNHNV; CDR2 reads YYDKDF (reference sequence). Here the CDR3 reads CATSQEWGGGGERFF. CDR3 nucleotides: TGTGCCACCAGCCAAGAATGGGGGGGAGGTGGCGAGCGGTTCTTT.

This rearrangement joins TRBV5-1 to TRBJ2-1, with 10 nucleotides matching TRBD1. CDR1 and CDR2 from the germline V gene are SGHRS and YFSETQ. V trimming: 0 bases; J trimming: 9 bases; junction bases outside the gene matches: 9. The CDR3 runs to 16 residues. This chain's CDR3 is CASSLARAWTGGEQFF. Here the CDR3 DNA reads TGCGCCAGCAGCTTGGCCCGGGCCTGGACAGGGGGTGAGCAGTTCTTC.

The genes are TRBV29-1 and TRBJ1-2; no firm D call. This CDR3 has 13 amino acids. Trimming shortened V by 5 bases and J by 5 bases, and 15 bases separated the two germline ends. The germline gives CDR1 SQVTM, CDR2 ANQGSEA. The CDR3 here is CSVYWPAVYGYTF. In DNA, the CDR3 is TGCAGCGTTTACTGGCCCGCGGTTTATGGCTACACCTTC.

This sequence joins TRBV2 and TRBJ2-3, with 8 bases matching TRBD1. Losses at the gene ends were 5 bases for V and 1 base for J; bases not matched to a gene: 2. The length of the CDR3 is 14 residues. The germline CDR1 and CDR2 sequences are SNHLY and FYNNEI. CDR3 sequence reads: CASSPGQGTDTQYF. The DNA for the CDR3 is TGTGCCAGCAGTCCGGGACAGGGCACAGATACGCAGTATTTT.

V gene TRBV4-1 combines with J gene TRBJ2-7, with D possibly matching TRBD2 (6 bases). Trimming cost V 2 bases and J 0 bases, with 20 bases left between them. The CDR3 contains 18 residues. CDR1 and CDR2 from the germline V gene are MGHRA and YSYEKL. As DNA, the CDR3 is TGCGCCAGCAGCCAATTTTTGGGCGGGGTTGTGGGCTCCTACGAGCAGTACTTC. This gives the protein CASSQFLGGVVGSYEQYF.

The J gene is TRBJ2-7, the V gene TRBV19; 10 bases map to TRBD1. The CDR3 is 15 residues long. V lost 1 base to trimming and J lost 2 bases; unmatched junction nucleotides: 2. In germline, CDR1 is LNHDA, CDR2 SQIVND (reference sequence). This CDR3 reads CASSIGTGGTYEQYF. DNA of the CDR3: TGTGCCAGTAGTATAGGGACAGGGGGTACCTACGAGCAGTACTTC. Full variable domain (missing parts from reference TRBV19 and TRBJ2-7): DGGITQSPKYLFRKEGQNVTLSCEQNLNHDAMYWYRQDPGQGLRLIYYSQIVNDFQKGDIAEGYSVSREKKESFPLTVTSAQKNPTAFYLCASSIGTGGTYEQYFGPGTRLTVT.

The rearrangement links TRBV27 to TRBJ1-6, with 7 bases lining up with TRBD1. The V gene's germline CDR1 is MNHEY and CDR2 SMNVEV (reference sequence). The CDR3 has 17 amino acids. The V and J ends lost 5 bases and 0 bases, in that order; junction bases with no gene match: 7. CDR3 amino acids: CASSNRQGNSYNSPLHF. The CDR3 DNA reads TGTGCCAGCAGTAACCGACAGGGAAACTCCTATAATTCACCCCTCCACTTT.

This rearrangement joins TRBV30 to TRBJ2-1; TRBD2 agrees at 12 bases. The V segment lost 5 bases and the J segment 3 bases; nucleotides outside the gene matches: 2. Germline V gene data show CDR1 as GTSNPN and CDR2 as SVGIG (reference sequence). This CDR3 contains 14 residues. The CDR3 DNA reads as TGTGCCTGGGCGGGACTAGCGGGCTACAATGAGCAGTTCTTC. It specifies CAWAGLAGYNEQFF. The full variable domain, in which reference TRBV30 and TRBJ2-1 provide the parts outside the CDR3, is SQTIHQWPATLVQPVGSPLSLECTVEGTSNPNLYWYRQAAGRGLQLLFYSVGIGQISSEVPQNLSASRPQDRQFILSSKKLLLSDSGFYLCAWAGLAGYNEQFFGPGTRLTVL.

The V gene is TRBV27, the J gene TRBJ1-1; D is undetermined. Germline CDR1 MNHEY, CDR2 SMNVEV (reference sequence). There are 13 residues in the CDR3. Trimming left V 3 bases short and J 8 bases short, with 13 bases between. The CDR3 region is CASSFPGSVEAFF. The CDR3 bases are TGTGCCAGCAGTTTCCCCGGGTCAGTCGAAGCTTTCTTT.

This chain links TRBV4-2 with TRBJ2-3, with a tentative D call TRBD2 (5 bases). CDR3 size: 15 residues. Trimming cost V 4 bases and J 0 bases, with 11 bases left between them. The germline V gene has CDR1 LGHNA and CDR2 YNFKEQ. CDR3 amino acids: CASSLEEGSTDTQYF. In DNA, the CDR3 is TGTGCCAGCAGCCTAGAAGAGGGAAGCACAGATACGCAGTATTTT.